This T cell receptor beta chain derives from a study of CD8 T cells in ankylosing spondylitis. Study-wide results and limits: With a CD8+ phenotype, disease-linked clones were relatively rare in peripheral blood. Disease-associated clones were reportedly significantly overrepresented in matched ankylosing spondylitis synovial fluid. Earlier work had already found some motif variants in reactive arthritis synovial fluid and blood.

Germline assignment: CDR1 SGHRS and CDR2 YFSETQ. CDR3 length: 16 residues. Trimming took off 2 bases at V and 2 bases at J, with 16 bases between the two ends. This clonotype was picked up a small number of times. Its antigen remains unknown. With molecular barcodes, quantitative 5'-RACE was used to make the TCR beta libraries. TCRdb called the 5' RACE reads again in MiXCR, with one record for every CDR3 protein. Seen here are some 290,000 distinct CDR3 sequences, roughly 20% observed once, and the top ten hold roughly 8.3%. The clonotype was recovered from a male donor with ankylosing spondylitis or in good health (not recorded which). The sequenced sample was blood, either unsorted or a sorted T cell fraction (not recorded which). The J gene is TRBJ2-5, the V gene TRBV5-1; D might be TRBD2 (5 bases). In nucleotides, the CDR3 is TGCGCCAGCAGCTTCTCTCGCCCCGGGGTACAAGAGACCCAGTACTTC. Translating gives CASSFSRPGVQETQYF.